The 3 T cell receptor beta chains below come from one sample, sequenced in a study of CD8 T cells in ankylosing spondylitis. General study results and limits: Characteristic, it appeared, of ankylosing spondylitis blood was a TCR beta motif of eight or nine highly homologous variants.

TCRdb re-called the 5' RACE reads through MiXCR, storing one row per CDR3 protein. Here the sample spans about 440,000 distinct CDR3 sequences, about a sixth being singletons. These TCRs are of unknown antigen specificity. The specimen sequenced was blood, either unsorted or a sorted T cell fraction (not recorded which). All receptors come from a male donor with ankylosing spondylitis.

This clonotype was recorded a few times. The V call is TRBV3-1, the J call TRBJ2-7; no firm D call. CDR1 and CDR2 from the germline V gene are LGHDT and YNNKEL (reference sequence). Deletions cut 0 bases from V and 0 bases from J, with 9 bases between. The CDR3 loop spans 15 amino acids. This CDR3 reads CASSQDRTSSYEQYF. CDR3 DNA sequence: TGTGCCAGCAGCCAAGATCGGACGAGCTCCTACGAGCAGTACTTC.

In this sample, this clonotype turned up a few times. This sequence joins TRBV20-1 and TRBJ2-7; 8 bases match TRBD2. Germline CDR1 and CDR2: DFQATT and SNEGSKA (reference sequence). V lost 6 bases to trimming and J lost 4 bases; unmatched junction nucleotides: 8. This CDR3 comprises 13 residues. This CDR3 reads CSAESGSLYEQYF. The DNA for the CDR3 is TGCAGTGCGGAGAGCGGGAGCCTTTACGAGCAGTACTTC.

A few counts support this clonotype. The rearrangement uses TRBV9 and TRBJ2-3; D perhaps matches TRBD2 (6 bases). CDR3 size: 15 residues. Between the trimmed V and J ends, which lost 1 base and 2 bases, there was a span of 11 bases. CDR1 and CDR2 from the germline V gene are SGDLS and YYNGEE. CDR3 in amino acids: CASSVRPGVTDTQYF. The CDR3 DNA reads TGTGCCAGCAGCGTAAGGCCGGGAGTCACAGATACGCAGTATTTT.